This TCR beta chain was found in a study of shared clonotypes between healthy human individuals. Turning to the study itself: Per donor, CD8 memory used one plate, CD8 naive used two, CD4 memory used three and CD4 naive used three.

This was a deep-level run. In the source study's methods: In the immunoSEQ data, sequences were junction-only and lacked quality scores, so filtering differed. Profiled with immunoSEQ multiplex PCR; TCRdb holds only in-frame clones, not every one. V and J calls and clone size are given by that table; D and trimming were obtained from the DNA. This sample yields a few million clones, of which approximately 93% are seen a single time; 0.39% belongs to the top ten. Germline V CDR1 and CDR2: SGHVS, FNYEAQ. CDR3 length equals 14 residues. Trimming at V came to 3 bases and at J to 6 bases, leaving 3 bases not matched to a gene.

The TCR comes from a man younger than 35 in good health. Some clones in this sample may be carry-over from other donors' samples. V gene TRBV7-6 combines with J gene TRBJ2-2; 8 nucleotides line up with TRBD2. Input material: naive CD4+ T cells from PBMCs. Subset specified: CD45RA+ positively selected. The CDR3 DNA follows: TGTGCCAGCAGCTTGGCGGGAGGAGCCGGGGAGCTGTTTTTT. It is translated as CASSLAGGAGELFF.